This T cell receptor (beta chain) came from a study of CD8 T cells in Susac syndrome. Study observations and caveats: Repertoires of Susac syndrome CD4+ T cells lacked clonal expansion.

CDR1 and CDR2 (germline): LGHNA, YNFKEQ. CDR3 length: 17 residues. Trimming took off 0 bases at V and 6 bases at J, with 15 bases between the two ends. TCR beta was sequenced from blood CD8+ and CD4+ T cells. Points on this clonotype: What it binds is unknown.

Reverse transcription of 0.5 to 1 ug RNA used random hexamers. TCRdb analysed the immunoSEQ multiplex PCR reads with MiXCR anew, one entry per CDR3 protein. The sample yields about 170,000 distinct CDR3 sequences, 95% to 97% seen once. This sequence was found in a human donor with Susac syndrome. This sequence joins TRBV4-2 and TRBJ2-6; a possible D gene is TRBD2 (6 bases). Sequenced sample: CD4+ T cells from PBMCs. CDR3 nucleotides: TGTGCCAGCAGCCAAGATAACCAGGCGGGGATGGCCAACGTCCTGACTTTC. Its translation is CASSQDNQAGMANVLTF.